A single sample gave rise to the 30 T cell receptor beta chains below, sequenced in a study of regulatory T cells in long-lasting Graves disease. CDR3-region Arm-PCR and iRepertoire HTBI primers produced the TCR beta libraries. TCRdb re-called the multiplex PCR reads with MiXCR, one entry per CDR3 protein. Of roughly 500,000 distinct CDR3 sequences detected, less than 25% appear once; the ten largest clones hold under 9%. Regarding time point: persistent/refractory GD, antithyroid drugs over 5 years with positive TRAb. PBMC-extracted RNA yielded the TCR library. The sequencing here drew on peripheral blood mononuclear cells (PBMCs), taken when the disease was refractory, from a patient treated with antithyroid drugs. The source of these receptors is a female donor with Graves disease.

This clonotype was recorded a few times. The V gene is TRBV6-2 or TRBV6-3, the J gene TRBJ1-5; no firm D call. The CDR3 length is 16 residues. Germline V gene sequence: CDR1 MNHEY, CDR2 SVGEGT. Trimming shortened V by 0 bases and J by 6 bases, and 15 bases separated the two germline ends. CDR3 in amino acids: CASSYSRDTGFQPQHF. CDR3 bases: TGTGCCAGCAGTTACTCGCGAGACACTGGGTTTCAGCCCCAGCATTTT.

In nucleotides, the CDR3 is TGTGCCAGCAGTGGGTGGAGGGGGCTTGGCAATCAGCCCCAGCATTTT. Its protein is CASSGWRGLGNQPQHF. The V call is TRBV6-1, the J call TRBJ1-5, with 7 bases identical to TRBD1. V lost 4 bases and J lost 2; bases outside the gene matches: 8. In germline, CDR1 is MNHNS, CDR2 SASEGT. This CDR3 has 16 amino acids.

The sample holds many counts of this clonotype. The gene calls are TRBV7-6 and TRBJ1-1; D is undetermined. Trimming stripped 5 bases from V and 4 bases from J, with 17 bases between. CDR1 is SGHVS and CDR2 is FNYEAQ in the germline V gene. This CDR3 comprises 15 residues. CDR3 protein: CASSPEAVGSTEAFF. Written as DNA, the CDR3 is TGTGCCAGCAGCCCAGAGGCGGTGGGCAGCACTGAAGCTTTCTTT.

In this sample, this clonotype turned up many times. The genes are TRBV20-1 and TRBJ2-7; no reliable D call. Germline lookup yields CDR1 DFQATT and CDR2 SNEGSKA (reference sequence). Trimming left V 0 bases short and J 2 bases short, with 14 bases between. The length of the CDR3 is 15 residues. The CDR3 DNA is TGCAGTGCTAGAGATTACGTGCGGATCGCCTACGAGCAGTACTTC. Protein: CSARDYVRIAYEQYF.

The rearrangement uses TRBV6-1 and TRBJ2-5; 12 bases are shared with TRBD2. This CDR3 has 19 residues. Germline lookup yields CDR1 MNHNS and CDR2 SASEGT. The V gene end was trimmed by 6 bases and the J gene end by 2 bases; junction bases not matched to a gene: 16. In DNA, the CDR3 is TGTGCCAGCAGATATAACCCCGCTGGGACTAGCGGGTCACAAGAGACCCAGTACTTC. It is translated as CASRYNPAGTSGSQETQYF.

This chain uses TRBV9 with TRBJ2-2, with D tentatively TRBD2 (5 bases). With 6 bases removed from V and 5 bases from J, the gap between germline ends came to 11 bases. The CDR3 spans 13 residues. CDR1 and CDR2 from the germline V gene are SGDLS and YYNGEE. In DNA, the CDR3 is TGTGCCAGCACCCGGTCGGGAACCGGGGAGCTGTTTTTT. Protein product: CASTRSGTGELFF.

The rearrangement links TRBV9 to TRBJ2-1; TRBD1 agrees at 7 bases. V lost 0 bases, J lost 0 bases, and 3 bases stayed unmatched. This CDR3 has 16 residues. CDR1 SGDLS and CDR2 YYNGEE come from the germline V gene. This CDR3 reads CASSVDPGGSYNEQFF. The DNA for the CDR3 is TGTGCCAGCAGCGTAGACCCAGGGGGCTCCTACAATGAGCAGTTCTTC.

The table lists this clonotype with many counts. The chain couples TRBV27 to TRBJ1-2, with TRBD1 as a possible D gene (6 bases). Between the trimmed V and J ends, which lost 0 bases and 4 bases, there was a span of 18 bases. The germline V gene has CDR1 MNHEY and CDR2 SMNVEV (reference sequence). The CDR3 length is 17 residues. In DNA, the CDR3 is TGTGCCAGCAGTTTATCGGTTGCCTGGGGGGCGAGCTATGGCTACACCTTC. Translation: CASSLSVAWGASYGYTF.

This clonotype showed up just a few times. The V call is TRBV29-1, the J call TRBJ2-1, with a possible D match to TRBD1 (5 bases). The CDR3 has 13 amino acids. CDR1 and CDR2 from the germline V gene are SQVTM and ANQGSEA. Deletions cut 6 bases from V and 0 bases from J, with 9 bases between. CDR3 in amino acids: CSVQDTSYNEQFF. The CDR3 DNA reads as TGCAGCGTACAGGACACCTCCTACAATGAGCAGTTCTTC.

The V and J genes are TRBV30 and TRBJ2-7; 7 nucleotides align to TRBD2. This CDR3 has 12 residues. Trimming at V came to 2 bases and at J to 4 bases, leaving 2 bases not matched to a gene. Germline values: CDR1 GTSNPN, CDR2 SVGIG (reference sequence). The CDR3 protein is CAWSHGGYEQYF. In DNA form, the CDR3 reads TGTGCCTGGAGTCACGGGGGGTACGAGCAGTACTTC.

This clonotype was detected ten times or more. The rearrangement uses TRBV6-5 and TRBJ1-4; D unresolved. The CDR3 extends over 16 amino acids. Trimming removed 0 bases at V and 7 bases at J, with 15 bases between. The germline V gene encodes CDR1 MNHEY and CDR2 SVGAGI. CDR3 coding DNA: TGTGCCAGCAGTTACTCGATGGGAGGGCCGGGTGAAAAACTGTTTTTT. Translation: CASSYSMGGPGEKLFF.

CDR3 sequence: CSARRTSSYEQYF. Here the CDR3 DNA reads TGCAGTGCCCGCCGGACTAGCTCCTACGAGCAGTACTTC. V gene TRBV20-1 combines with J gene TRBJ2-7, with 7 bases lining up with TRBD2. Germline values: CDR1 DFQATT, CDR2 SNEGSKA (reference sequence). This CDR3 region has 13 residues. J was trimmed by 0 bases and V by 6 bases; bases with no gene match: 5.

This clonotype was counted ten times or more. The V gene is TRBV5-5, the J gene TRBJ2-7; either TRBD1 or TRBD2 may fit D (6 bases each). The germline V gene encodes CDR1 SGHKS and CDR2 YYEKEE (reference sequence). This CDR3 is 15 amino acids long. Trimming pared 2 bases from V and 4 bases from J, leaving 16 bases between. The CDR3 nucleotides are TGTGCCAGCAGCTTAGAGGAGGGGGGACGTTACGAGCAGTACTTC. Translated: CASSLEEGGRYEQYF.

This chain links TRBV6-5 with TRBJ2-7, with 8 positions matching TRBD1. Losses at the gene ends were 2 bases for V and 5 bases for J; bases not matched to a gene: 11. Germline CDR1 and CDR2: MNHEY and SVGAGI. The CDR3 is 16 residues long. In DNA form, the CDR3 reads TGTGCCAGCAGTTACCCCCTGGGACAGGTCCTCGACGAGCAGTACTTC. This codes for CASSYPLGQVLDEQYF.

The V and J genes are TRBV5-1 and TRBJ1-1; maybe TRBD1 (6 bases). The CDR3 consists of 16 residues. Trimming stripped 3 bases from V and 3 bases from J, with 18 bases between. Germline-derived CDR1 and CDR2 are SGHRS and YFSETQ. CDR3 region: CASSSSLRGPDTEAFF. The CDR3 region has the DNA TGCGCCAGCAGCTCCAGCCTACGGGGGCCCGACACTGAAGCTTTCTTT. Filled out from reference TRBV5-1 and TRBJ1-1, the complete variable domain reads KAGVTQTPRYLIKTRGQQVTLSCSPISGHRSVSWYQQTPGQGLQFLFEYFSETQRNKGNFPGRFSGRQFSNSRSEMNVSTLELGDSALYLCASSSSLRGPDTEAFFGQGTRLTVV.

The rearrangement joins TRBV6-5 to TRBJ1-5; TRBD1 might be the D (5 bases). With 2 bases removed from V and 7 bases from J, the gap between germline ends came to 21 bases. This CDR3 has 17 amino acids. In germline, CDR1 is MNHEY, CDR2 SVGAGI. The CDR3: CASSYRGGAPREQPQHF. The DNA for the CDR3 is TGTGCCAGCAGTTACCGGGGCGGGGCACCGAGAGAACAGCCCCAGCATTTT.

This clonotype came up a few times. V and J are TRBV7-3 and TRBJ2-5; D remains ambiguous. The ends were cut back, 2 bases at V and 3 bases at J, with 7 bases in the middle. The germline V gene has CDR1 SGHTA and CDR2 FQGTGA. CDR3 length: 13 residues. The CDR3 DNA reads as TGTGCCAGCAGCTTATGGGGAAAAGAGACCCAGTACTTC. Protein product: CASSLWGKETQYF.

To note about this clonotype: As the CDR3 is not closed by the conserved phenylalanine or tryptophan, this likely results from a read error. The chain combines TRBV4-3 with TRBJ2-7; D is possibly TRBD1 or TRBD2 (6 bases each). Trimming pared 0 bases from V and 6 bases from J, leaving 18 bases between. CDR3 length: 16 amino acids. Looked up from germline, CDR1 is LGHNA and CDR2 is YSLEER. The CDR3, as DNA: TGCGCCAGCAGCCAAGATTTGGGAGGACAGTTAATCGAGCAGTACCTC. This codes for CASSQDLGGQLIEQYL.

This clonotype occurred a few times. The rearrangement uses TRBV15 and TRBJ2-7, with a tentative D call TRBD1 (6 bases). The V and J ends lost 4 bases and 2 bases respectively, with 9 bases between them. The V gene's germline CDR1 is LNHNV and CDR2 YYDKDF (reference sequence). This CDR3 is 13 amino acids long. The CDR3 DNA sequence: TGTGCCACCAGCAACAGGGACACCTACGAGCAGTACTTC. This gives the protein CATSNRDTYEQYF.

This clonotype was picked up many times. The gene calls are TRBV2 and TRBJ2-7, with TRBD1 matching over 9 bases. The CDR3 covers 15 residues. With 3 bases clipped from V and 0 bases from J, the junction kept 3 bases outside the gene matches. The germline CDR1 and CDR2 sequences are SNHLY and FYNNEI. The CDR3 DNA follows: TGTGCCAGCAGTGATAGGGACAGGGCCTCCTACGAGCAGTACTTC. It codes for CASSDRDRASYEQYF.

This clonotype showed up many times. This chain links TRBV28 with TRBJ2-4, with D perhaps being TRBD1 or TRBD2 (6 bases each). The CDR3 contains 21 residues. Germline V lookup: CDR1 MDHEN, CDR2 SYDVKM. V shed 5 bases and J shed 1 base, with 30 bases lying between them. CDR3 amino acids: CASSGYLDWGLTGVAKNIQYF. The DNA of the CDR3 is TGTGCCAGCAGTGGATACCTGGACTGGGGGCTAACGGGAGTCGCCAAAAACATTCAGTACTTC.

This clonotype came up a few times. The chain is built from TRBV15 and TRBJ1-2; no firm D call. Looked up from germline, CDR1 is LNHNV and CDR2 is YYDKDF (reference sequence). V lost 5 bases to trimming and J lost 0 bases, with 10 bases between them. The CDR3 has 14 amino acids. The CDR3 here is CATSASSSNYGYTF. In DNA form, the CDR3 reads TGTGCCACCAGCGCCAGTAGCTCTAACTATGGCTACACCTTC. The full variable domain, its missing parts supplied by reference TRBV15 and TRBJ1-2, is DAMVIQNPRYQVTQFGKPVTLSCSQTLNHNVMYWYQQKSSQAPKLLFHYYDKDFNNEADTPDNFQSRRPNTSFCFLDIRSPGLGDTAMYLCATSASSSNYGYTFGSGTRLTVV.

This clonotype was seen once. A read error may explain this, as a much larger clone is one base away. This rearrangement joins TRBV29-1 to TRBJ1-5, with 9 bases lining up with TRBD1. Germline trimming cut 1 base from V and 5 bases from J; bases unmatched to any gene: 6. CDR3 length: 15 amino acids. Per the germline V gene, CDR1 is SQVTM and CDR2 is ANQGSEA. DNA of the CDR3: TGCAGCGTTGAAGTGGGGACAGGGCGACATCAGCCCCAGCATTTT. Its translation is CSVEVGTGRHQPQHF.

The table lists this clonotype with a few counts. The chain combines TRBV20-1 with TRBJ1-5; TRBD1 aligns across 7 bases. This CDR3 has 17 amino acids. Germline loops: CDR1 DFQATT, CDR2 SNEGSKA (reference sequence). The V and J ends lost 0 bases and 4 bases, in that order; junction bases with no gene match: 12. The chain's CDR3 is CSARDQTGRLENQPQHF. For the CDR3, the DNA is TGCAGTGCTAGAGACCAGACAGGGCGATTAGAAAATCAGCCCCAGCATTTT.

This clonotype was seen only a few times. The V gene is TRBV12-3 or TRBV12-4, the J gene TRBJ2-5; D unclear. V was trimmed by 1 base and J by 5 bases, leaving 8 bases between them. CDR3 length equals 13 residues. The DNA for the CDR3 is TGTGCCAGCAGTTTAGTAGCCGCGGAGACCCAGTACTTC. Residues: CASSLVAAETQYF.

The rearrangement joins TRBV6-2 or TRBV6-3 to TRBJ1-2, with D possibly being TRBD1 (5 bases). CDR1 MNHEY and CDR2 SVGEGT come from the germline V gene. The CDR3 runs to 14 residues. V lost 0 bases and J 7 bases, leaving 12 bases between the germline ends. In nucleotides, the CDR3 is TGTGCCAGCAGTTACTCGGCAGGGCCTCGTGGCTACACCTTC. Translating it yields CASSYSAGPRGYTF.

This clonotype was seen just once. The likely explanation is a read error, given a far larger clone one base away. The chain uses TRBV11-2 and TRBJ1-1; 8 bases are a match to TRBD1. J was trimmed by 1 base and V by 5 bases; bases with no gene match: 18. The V gene's germline CDR1 is SGHAT and CDR2 FQNNGV. This CDR3 region has 19 residues. CDR3 nucleotides: TGTGCCAGCAGCCCGGGACGGACAGGGTTCCACCGAAGGAACACTGAAGCTTTCTTT. Protein sequence: CASSPGRTGFHRRNTEAFF. The full variable domain, completed using reference TRBV11-2 and TRBJ1-1, is EAGVAQSPRYKIIEKRQSVAFWCNPISGHATLYWYQQILGQGPKLLIQFQNNGVVDDSQLPKDRFSAERLKGVDSTLKIQPAKLEDSAVYLCASSPGRTGFHRRNTEAFFGQGTRLTVV.

The sample holds many counts of this clonotype. The chain links TRBV10-3 to TRBJ1-1; 7 nucleotides align to TRBD1. The CDR3 spans 15 residues. CDR1 is ENHRY, CDR2 SYGVKD, per germline. Trimming cost V 6 bases and J 1 base; bases outside gene matches: 8. The DNA for the CDR3 is TGTGCCATCAGCAATACAGGGGCAACGAACACTGAAGCTTTCTTT. Translated: CAISNTGATNTEAFF.

Regarding this clonotype: A much larger clone lies one base from this, so it may be a read error. This sequence joins TRBV7-2 and TRBJ2-7; 13 positions agree with TRBD2. The CDR3 spans 14 residues. Germline CDR1 reads SGHTA; CDR2 reads FQGNSA. CDR3 sequence reads: CVSSLGLAGRGQYF. The CDR3 DNA reads TGTGTCAGCAGCCTGGGACTAGCGGGAAGAGGGCAGTACTTC.

Ten or more counts support this clonotype. The chain carries TRBV6-1 and TRBJ1-4, with a weak D call TRBD1 (6 bases). Deletions cut 6 bases from V and 3 bases from J, with 8 bases between. CDR1 MNHNS and CDR2 SASEGT come from the germline V gene. This CDR3 has 13 residues. The CDR3 sequence: CASRQGANEKLFF. CDR3 nucleotides: TGTGCCAGCAGACAGGGAGCTAATGAAAAACTGTTTTTT.